The sequence of this T cell receptor beta chain was determined in a study of OX40 agonist ivuxolimab in advanced cancers. The study, taken as a whole, reports: CD4+ and CD8+ blood T cells expanded clonally by week 6 at 0.1 to 3.0 mg/kg.

Remarks on this clone: Its specificity is not known.

The data were produced by immunoSEQ multiplex PCR, yet TCRdb's version contains in-frame clones alone and is incomplete. The sample shows about 49,000 clones, 85% of them seen only once. This CDR3 contains 15 residues. Trimming stripped 0 bases from V and 5 bases from J, with 14 bases between. Germline CDR1 reads SGDLS; CDR2 reads YYNGEE. Sample: CD4+ or CD8+ T cells sorted from blood, taken in a trial of the OX40 agonist ivuxolimab. The TCR was taken from an adult with an advanced solid tumor such as melanoma, head and neck, liver or kidney cancer. The J gene is TRBJ1-2, the V gene TRBV9, with D maybe TRBD1 (5 bases). The chain's CDR3 is CASSVATATEYGYTF. The CDR3 nucleotides are TGTGCCAGCAGCGTAGCTACGGCGACAGAGTATGGCTACACCTTC.